This TCR beta chain was identified in a study of shared clonotypes between healthy human individuals. Study observations and caveats: Among non-shared clonotypes, generation probabilities were lower than among those shared by all four donors. Donors were few, which limited the genetic and exposure-history diversity represented. The study's rarefaction showed incomplete sorted-subset sequencing despite large depth. In this cohort, only blood was sampled, and tissue repertoires likely differ.

Germline V lookup: CDR1 SNHLY, CDR2 FYNNEI. V was clipped by 10 bases and J by 3 bases, with 16 bases between them. The CDR3 contains 14 residues. TCRdb's table, derived via immunoSEQ multiplex PCR, lists solely in-frame clones and lacks some. This table holds a few million clones, more than 90% found once. Remarks on this clone: Its antigen is undetermined.

The sample comprised naive CD4+ T cells sorted from blood. The subset was: CD45RA+ positively selected. The V call is TRBV2, the J call TRBJ2-4; TRBD1 is a possible D gene (5 bases). The receptor's source is a man between 18 and 29 years old in good health. CDR3 sequence: CATEDSQGKNIQYF. CDR3 nucleotides: TGTGCCACCGAAGACAGTCAAGGCAAAAACATTCAGTACTTC. Variable domain in full (rest from reference TRBV2 and TRBJ2-4): EPEVTQTPSHQVTQMGQEVILRCVPISNHLYFYWYRQILGQKVEFLVSFYNNEISEKSEIFDDQFSVERPDGSNFTLKIRSTKLEDSAMYFCATEDSQGKNIQYFGAGTRLSVL.